Shown below are 32 T cell receptor beta chains from a single sample sequenced in a study of blood T cell repertoires in COVID-19. Produced via immunoSEQ multiplex PCR; TCRdb's table is partial and in-frame only. The sample records 150,000 or so clones, around nine tenths being singletons. Sequenced input: peripheral blood. The receptors stem from a man aged 55-75 years with COVID-19, enrolled during active disease.

The DNA for the CDR3 is TGTGCCAGCAGCTTAGCCCTTTCGGGCAATCAGCCCCAGCATTTT. Translating gives CASSLALSGNQPQHF. The chain links TRBV7-8 to TRBJ1-5; D call uncertain. Trimming shortened V by 0 bases and J by 2 bases, and 8 bases separated the two germline ends. This CDR3 is 15 amino acids long. The V gene's germline CDR1 is SGHVS and CDR2 FQNEAQ.

The gene calls are TRBV7-2 and TRBJ1-6; 7 bases match TRBD1. The CDR3 covers 14 residues. V was clipped by 4 bases and J by 10 bases; unmatched bases: 7. The germline V gene has CDR1 SGHTA and CDR2 FQGNSA. The CDR3 region is CASSSGQVRSPLHF. Written as DNA, the CDR3 is TGTGCCAGCAGCTCCGGACAGGTCCGGTCACCCCTCCACTTT.

The genes are TRBV25-1 and TRBJ2-7, with a possible D match to TRBD1 (6 bases). Germline values: CDR1 MGHDK, CDR2 SYGVNS. The CDR3 runs to 14 residues. Trimming removed 6 bases at V and 4 bases at J, with 16 bases between. CDR3 sequence (DNA): TGTGCCAGCAGGGTGGGATCAGGGGTTTACGAGCAGTACTTC. The encoded protein is CASRVGSGVYEQYF.

This rearrangement joins TRBV7-2 to TRBJ1-6; the match to TRBD1 covers 7 bases. This CDR3 has 13 amino acids. CDR1 is SGHTA and CDR2 is FQGNSA in the germline V gene. Trimming took 4 bases from V and 10 from J; bases not matched to a gene: 4. The CDR3 nucleotides read TGTGCCAGCAGCTCAGACAGGGTATCACCCCTCCACTTT. Translation gives CASSSDRVSPLHF.

This rearrangement joins TRBV5-1 to TRBJ1-1, with TRBD1 matching 12 bases. V gave up 6 bases and J gave up 5 bases; unmatched junction bases: 11. This CDR3 region has 16 residues. CDR1 SGHRS and CDR2 YFSETQ come from the germline V gene. Written as DNA, the CDR3 is TGCGCCAGCATAGGGACAGGGGGCGCCGGGTGGACTGAAGCTTTCTTT. This sequence encodes CASIGTGGAGWTEAFF.

This clone was observed a handful of times. The chain combines TRBV6-5 with TRBJ1-4; possible D gene TRBD1, 6 bases. Germline CDR1 and CDR2: MNHEY and SVGAGI. The V and J ends lost 2 bases and 2 bases respectively, with 9 bases between them. This CDR3 region has 15 residues. In DNA, the CDR3 is TGTGCCAGCAGTTACGGAGGACAGACTAATGAAAAACTGTTTTTT. Residues: CASSYGGQTNEKLFF.

The gene calls are TRBV4-2 and TRBJ2-1, with 8 nucleotides matching TRBD2. V lost 0 bases, J lost 2 bases, and 6 bases stayed unmatched. The CDR3 has 17 amino acids. Germline-derived CDR1 and CDR2 are LGHNA and YNFKEQ. The CDR3 nucleotides read TGTGCCAGCAGCCAAGATTTCGGGGGGGCCACCTACAATGAGCAGTTCTTC. The encoded protein is CASSQDFGGATYNEQFF.

CDR3 sequence (DNA): TGTGCCAGTAGTAAGAGTTCCCACCCCGGGGAGCTGTTTTTT. Protein product: CASSKSSHPGELFF. The V call is TRBV19, the J call TRBJ2-2, with D unclear. The CDR3 spans 14 residues. Trimming stripped 4 bases from V and 6 bases from J, with 12 bases between. Looked up from germline, CDR1 is LNHDA and CDR2 is SQIVND (reference sequence).

This clone was counted only a few times. In the same sample, other DNA sequences code for this CDR3. This chain joins TRBV7-3 and TRBJ1-2; a possible D gene is TRBD1 (6 bases). The ends were cut back, 3 bases at V and 7 bases at J, with 12 bases in the middle. CDR1 is SGHTA, CDR2 FQGTGA, per germline. The CDR3 is 13 amino acids. CDR3 DNA: TGTGCCAGCAGCTTCGAGAGAGGGGGTGGCTACACCTTC. It yields the protein CASSFERGGGYTF.

The CDR3 DNA sequence: TGTGCCAGCAGCCGAGAGAACAGGGGAGGAGAGACCCAGTACTTC. Translated: CASSRENRGGETQYF. The chain employs TRBV13 and TRBJ2-5, with a tentative D call TRBD1 (7 bases). Germline V CDR1 and CDR2: PRHDT, FYEKMQ (reference sequence). Trimming shortened V by 5 bases and J by 4 bases, and 17 bases separated the two germline ends. The CDR3 is 15 residues long. The full variable domain, rest sourced from reference TRBV13 and TRBJ2-5, is AAGVIQSPRHLIKEKRETATLKCYPIPRHDTVYWYQQGPGQDPQFLISFYEKMQSDKGSIPDRFSAQQFSDYHSELNMSSLELGDSALYFCASSRENRGGETQYFGPGTRLLVL.

V and J are TRBV25-1 and TRBJ1-2, with D maybe TRBD1 (6 bases). The CDR3 is 15 amino acids. Looked up from germline, CDR1 is MGHDK and CDR2 is SYGVNS. Between the trimmed V and J ends, which lost 8 bases and 1 base, there was a span of 17 bases. CDR3 DNA sequence: TGTGCCAGCCGGGGCGCAGGGGACCTTAACTATGGCTACACCTTC. Protein product: CASRGAGDLNYGYTF.

The chain employs TRBV28 and TRBJ1-3; no definite D call. The V end lost 0 bases, the J end lost 2 bases, and 8 bases lay between the germline ends. Germline values: CDR1 MDHEN, CDR2 SYDVKM. CDR3 size: 15 residues. CDR3 in DNA: TGTGCCAGCAGTTTATGGTCGGTCACTGGAAACACCATATATTTT. This sequence encodes CASSLWSVTGNTIYF.

In this sample, this clone turned up once. The V gene is TRBV6-2 or TRBV6-3, the J gene TRBJ1-2, with 10 bases aligning to TRBD1. Germline values: CDR1 MNHEY, CDR2 SVGEGT. The CDR3 has 14 residues. Trimming took 5 bases from V and 3 from J; bases not matched to a gene: 3. The CDR3 nucleotides are TGTGCCAGCAGTCGACAGGGGGCTTACTATGGCTACACCTTC. Its protein product is CASSRQGAYYGYTF.

The rearrangement uses TRBV29-1 and TRBJ1-1; D is undetermined. Germline V gene lookup returns CDR1 SQVTM and CDR2 ANQGSEA. Trimming stripped 4 bases from V and 0 bases from J, with 12 bases between. This CDR3 has 14 amino acids. DNA for the CDR3: TGCAGCGTTGTAATAAATAAAATGAACACTGAAGCTTTCTTT. Protein sequence: CSVVINKMNTEAFF. Filled out from reference TRBV29-1 and TRBJ1-1, the complete variable domain reads SAVISQKPSRDICQRGTSLTIQCQVDSQVTMMFWYRQQPGQSLTLIATANQGSEATYESGFVIDKFPISRPNLTFSTLTVSNMSPEDSSIYLCSVVINKMNTEAFFGQGTRLTVV.

The chain is built from TRBV19 and TRBJ1-5; TRBD1 might be the D (5 bases). CDR1 and CDR2 (germline): LNHDA, SQIVND (reference sequence). Trimming took 2 bases from V and 0 from J, leaving 11 bases between them. The CDR3 consists of 16 residues. CDR3 in DNA: TGTGCCAGTAGTATAAGGTACAGGCATAGCAATCAGCCCCAGCATTTT. Encoded protein: CASSIRYRHSNQPQHF.

The gene calls are TRBV7-2 and TRBJ2-7; possibly TRBD1 for D (7 bases). The CDR3 has 14 residues. V was cut by 5 bases and J by 4 bases, with 15 bases left in between. CDR1 SGHTA and CDR2 FQGNSA come from the germline V gene. This CDR3 is CASSPAGQIYEQYF. Here the CDR3 DNA reads TGTGCCAGCAGCCCGGCGGGACAGATATACGAGCAGTACTTC.

This chain connects TRBV5-4 to TRBJ2-3; D is unresolved. Trimming took off 4 bases at V and 0 bases at J, with 15 bases between the two ends. This CDR3 is 16 amino acids long. The germline V gene encodes CDR1 SGHNT and CDR2 YYREEE (reference sequence). The CDR3 spells CASSHGEVISTDTQYF. CDR3 nucleotide sequence: TGTGCCAGCAGCCACGGCGAGGTGATTAGCACAGATACGCAGTATTTT.

This chain joins TRBV5-6 and TRBJ2-3; 7 positions agree with TRBD1. The J segment lost 0 bases and the V segment lost 6 bases, leaving 7 bases of the junction unmatched. The CDR3 is made up of 15 amino acids. Germline lookup yields CDR1 SGHDT and CDR2 YYEEEE. CDR3 DNA: TGTGCCAGCACCAACAGGGGCTCGAGCACAGATACGCAGTATTTT. It specifies CASTNRGSSTDTQYF.

V is TRBV9 and J is TRBJ1-1; 7 bases map to TRBD1. The J segment lost 0 bases and the V segment lost 0 bases, leaving 5 bases of the junction unmatched. Per the germline V gene, CDR1 is SGDLS and CDR2 is YYNGEE. This CDR3 region has 16 residues. The CDR3 reads CASSVAPTGMNTEAFF. CDR3 sequence (DNA): TGTGCCAGCAGCGTAGCTCCGACAGGGATGAACACTGAAGCTTTCTTT.

This chain links TRBV4-3 with TRBJ2-2; TRBD1 aligns across 10 bases. Trimming removed 3 bases from V and 3 bases from J; junction bases left unmatched: 13. The CDR3 covers 19 residues. CDR1 and CDR2 (germline): LGHNA, YSLEER. CDR3 sequence reads: CASSHSVVSGTGDTGELFF. In DNA form, the CDR3 reads TGCGCCAGCAGCCACTCTGTCGTCTCCGGGACAGGGGACACCGGGGAGCTGTTTTTT.

CDR3 coding DNA: TGTGCCTGGAGGCCCGGACAGGGGGGGAACACCATATATTTT. This sequence encodes CAWRPGQGGNTIYF. The genes are TRBV30 and TRBJ1-3; 10 nucleotides align to TRBD1. This CDR3 comprises 14 residues. Germline V gene sequence: CDR1 GTSNPN, CDR2 SVGIG (reference sequence). V shed 3 bases, J shed 7 bases, and the junction held 6 bases outside the gene matches.

The chain carries TRBV5-6 and TRBJ2-2, with D uncertain. The germline V gene encodes CDR1 SGHDT and CDR2 YYEEEE. The V end lost 3 bases, the J end lost 4 bases, and 19 bases lay between the germline ends. The CDR3 loop spans 17 amino acids. In DNA form, the CDR3 reads TGTGCCAGCAGCTCCGTACATCAGAGGTTCGGCACCGGGGAGCTGTTTTTT. As protein: CASSSVHQRFGTGELFF.

The chain uses TRBV5-6 and TRBJ1-2; maybe TRBD1 (5 bases). Between the trimmed V and J ends, which lost 4 bases and 10 bases, there was a span of 17 bases. Germline V gene data show CDR1 as SGHDT and CDR2 as YYEEEE. CDR3 length: 13 amino acids. The DNA for the CDR3 is TGTGCCAGCAGCAACCCGGGGGTAATAGACTACACCTTC. It specifies CASSNPGVIDYTF.

The chain joins TRBV9 to TRBJ2-1; no reliable D call. Germline loops: CDR1 SGDLS, CDR2 YYNGEE. V lost 4 bases to trimming and J lost 10 bases, with 12 bases between them. The CDR3 is 12 amino acids. The CDR3 spells CASSTQTEEQFF. DNA for the CDR3: TGTGCCAGCAGCACTCAGACGGAGGAGCAGTTCTTC.

This clone turned up a few times. This chain uses TRBV2 with TRBJ1-1, with D uncertain. This CDR3 region has 11 residues. CDR1 is SNHLY, CDR2 FYNNEI, per germline. V dropped 7 bases and J dropped 3 bases, with 6 bases sitting between them. The CDR3 protein is CASKLDTEAFF. CDR3 coding DNA: TGTGCCAGCAAACTGGACACTGAAGCTTTCTTT.

J is TRBJ1-1 and V is TRBV19; TRBD1 aligns across 8 bases. This CDR3 comprises 14 residues. Germline CDR1 LNHDA, CDR2 SQIVND (reference sequence). Trimming took 7 bases from V and 4 from J; bases not matched to a gene: 8. The CDR3 protein is CASIRTGKVTEAFF. CDR3 nucleotide sequence: TGTGCCAGTATTCGGACAGGGAAGGTCACTGAAGCTTTCTTT.

This chain connects TRBV5-5 to TRBJ2-3; TRBD2 matches at 8 bases. The CDR3 is 16 residues long. The germline V gene has CDR1 SGHKS and CDR2 YYEKEE (reference sequence). The V segment lost 4 bases and the J segment 4 bases; nucleotides outside the gene matches: 11. This CDR3 reads CASSRMRGAHPDTQYF. CDR3 coding DNA: TGTGCCAGCAGCAGGATGCGGGGGGCCCATCCAGATACGCAGTATTTT.

This clone was seen a few times. The chain carries TRBV7-3 and TRBJ1-1; no firm D call. The CDR3 loop spans 13 amino acids. The V gene lost 1 base and the J gene lost 2 bases, with 5 bases spanning the gap. Looked up from germline, CDR1 is SGHTA and CDR2 is FQGTGA. This chain's CDR3 is CASSLNINTEAFF. Written as DNA, the CDR3 is TGTGCCAGCAGCTTAAACATTAACACTGAAGCTTTCTTT.

This chain links TRBV25-1 with TRBJ2-7; TRBD1 aligns across 7 bases. V trimming: 7 bases; J trimming: 0 bases; junction bases outside the gene matches: 3. Germline-derived CDR1 and CDR2 are MGHDK and SYGVNS. The CDR3 length is 13 residues. In nucleotides, the CDR3 is TGTGCCAGCACCAGGGGGTCCTCCTACGAGCAGTACTTC. Its translation: CASTRGSSYEQYF.

The chain has TRBV7-6 and TRBJ2-2; tentatively, D is TRBD2 (5 bases). CDR1 is SGHVS and CDR2 is FNYEAQ in the germline V gene. The CDR3 sequence is 13 residues long. V lost 2 bases, J lost 4 bases, and 5 bases lay in between. DNA of the CDR3: TGTGCCAGCAGCTTACGGGGCACCGGGGAGCTGTTTTTT. Amino acids: CASSLRGTGELFF.

This clone was found once. V gene TRBV5-4 combines with J gene TRBJ2-7; 8 bases fit TRBD1. J was trimmed by 0 bases and V by 4 bases; bases with no gene match: 9. CDR3 length: 16 residues. Per the germline V gene, CDR1 is SGHNT and CDR2 is YYREEE (reference sequence). The CDR3 spells CASSGDRGVGSYEQYF. Here the CDR3 DNA reads TGTGCCAGCAGCGGCGACAGGGGAGTAGGCTCCTACGAGCAGTACTTC.

This clone was seen a single time. V usage is TRBV19 and J usage is TRBJ1-1; TRBD1 matches at 9 bases. This CDR3 has 15 amino acids. Losses at the gene ends were 7 bases for V and 6 bases for J; bases not matched to a gene: 12. Germline-derived CDR1 and CDR2 are LNHDA and SQIVND (reference sequence). CDR3 loop: CASNPGQGWAAEAFF. In DNA form, the CDR3 reads TGTGCCAGTAATCCGGGACAGGGTTGGGCAGCTGAAGCTTTCTTT.